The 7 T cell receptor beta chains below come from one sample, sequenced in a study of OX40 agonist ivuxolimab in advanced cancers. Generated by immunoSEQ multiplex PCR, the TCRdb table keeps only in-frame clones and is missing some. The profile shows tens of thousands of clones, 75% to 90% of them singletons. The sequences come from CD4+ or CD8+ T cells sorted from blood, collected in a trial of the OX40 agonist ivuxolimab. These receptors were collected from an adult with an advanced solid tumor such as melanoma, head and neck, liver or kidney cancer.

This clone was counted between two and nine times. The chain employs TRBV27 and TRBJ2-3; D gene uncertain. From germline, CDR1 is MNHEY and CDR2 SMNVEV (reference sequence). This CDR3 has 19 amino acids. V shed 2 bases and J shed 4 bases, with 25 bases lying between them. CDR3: CASSLLRPPRRRTADTQYF. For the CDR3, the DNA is TGTGCCAGCAGTTTACTAAGGCCCCCGAGGAGAAGGACGGCAGATACGCAGTATTTT.

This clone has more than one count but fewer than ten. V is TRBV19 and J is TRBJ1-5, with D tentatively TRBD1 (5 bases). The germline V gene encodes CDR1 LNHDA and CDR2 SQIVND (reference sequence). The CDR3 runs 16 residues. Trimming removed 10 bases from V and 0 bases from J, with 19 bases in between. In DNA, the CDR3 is TGTGCCACGAGGGGTGCCCCCTCGTTTAGCAATCAGCCCCAGCATTTT. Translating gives CATRGAPSFSNQPQHF.

The CDR3 loop reads CSARVMGETQYF. Here the CDR3 DNA reads TGCAGCGCGCGCGTCATGGGGGAGACCCAGTACTTC. The rearrangement uses TRBV29-1 and TRBJ2-5; D gene ambiguous. This CDR3 is built from 12 residues. CDR1 and CDR2 (germline): SQVTM, ANQGSEA. The V end lost 7 bases, the J end lost 5 bases, and 14 bases lay between the germline ends.

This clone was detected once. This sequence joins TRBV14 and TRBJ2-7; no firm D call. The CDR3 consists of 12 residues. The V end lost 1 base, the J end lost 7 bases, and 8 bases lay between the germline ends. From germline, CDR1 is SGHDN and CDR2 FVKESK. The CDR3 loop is CASSQGRFEQYF. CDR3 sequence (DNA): TGTGCCAGCAGCCAAGGTCGGTTTGAGCAGTACTTC.

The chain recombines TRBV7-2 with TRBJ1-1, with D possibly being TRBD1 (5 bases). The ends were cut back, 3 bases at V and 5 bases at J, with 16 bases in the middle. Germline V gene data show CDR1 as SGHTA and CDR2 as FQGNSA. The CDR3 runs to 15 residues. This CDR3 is CASSFTRLAGTEAFF. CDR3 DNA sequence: TGTGCCAGCAGCTTCACCCGCCTCGCAGGGACTGAAGCTTTCTTT.

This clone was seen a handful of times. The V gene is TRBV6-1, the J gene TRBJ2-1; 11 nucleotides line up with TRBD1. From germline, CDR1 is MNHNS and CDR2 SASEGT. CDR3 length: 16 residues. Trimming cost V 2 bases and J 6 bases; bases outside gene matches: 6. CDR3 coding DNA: TGTGCCAGCAGTGAAAGGGGACAGGGGGGGGGCAATGAGCAGTTCTTC. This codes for CASSERGQGGGNEQFF.

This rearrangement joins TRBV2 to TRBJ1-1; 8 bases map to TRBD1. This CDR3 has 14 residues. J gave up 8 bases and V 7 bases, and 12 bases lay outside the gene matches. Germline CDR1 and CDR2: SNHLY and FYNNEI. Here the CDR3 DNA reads TGTGCCAGCACAATCCCCGGACAGGGACGCGAAGCTTTCTTT. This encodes CASTIPGQGREAFF.